The present TCR beta chain was sequenced within a study of spatial heterogeneity in lung cancer (dated by TCRdb to the late 2010s). The study in broad terms: More beta-chain than alpha-chain transcripts were consistently detected, likely reflecting higher beta-chain transcript abundance. In the raw uncorrected reads, each unique combination of TCR and UMI appeared more than ten times on average. In non-small cell lung cancer, the study quantitatively compared TCR alpha and beta repertoires across several tumor regions, matched nontumor lung, and blood. Both alpha and beta chains were TCR-sequenced in samples taken at surgery, namely 220 tumor regions, 63 to 70 matched nontumor lung samples and about 58 PBMC samples. The study linked features of the TCR repertoire to counts of nonsynonymous mutations, which were determined by whole-exome sequencing of tumor tissue. Findings and caveats that apply to the study as a whole: Ubiquitous expanded tumor TCRs were found in blood more often at tumor resection than at routine follow-up. Confirming at a functional level the hypothesis that regional TCRs recognize regional mutations was considered to require additional single-cell paired TCR alpha and beta sequencing.

This clonotype was picked up a small number of times. What this receptor recognizes is not known. No base-level quality is on record; no much larger clone is a single base apart. Library preparation was by 5' RACE. For sequencing, a NextSeq 500 was employed. The TCR library protocol attached a unique molecular identifier to each TCR cDNA molecule to allow correction of PCR and sequencing errors. As for the authors' bioinformatics: TCR identification, UMI-based error correction and CDR3 extraction were all carried out with Decombinator tools. TCRs above a frequency of 2 per 1,000, corresponding to the top 1% of the tumor frequency distribution, were defined as expanded. Rényi diversity was computed with the R vegan package after subsampling each repertoire 100 times to 5,000 TCRs. CDR3 similarity networks were built from amino acid triplet string-kernel similarity, connecting CDR3s with pairwise similarity above 0.82. TCRdb passed the public sequencing reads through fastp at Q25 and MiXCR, retaining productive beta sequences. Rows with a matching CDR3 protein are joined into one entry that keeps the most common DNA and genes. The V and J calls shown here were made by TCRdb, not taken from the authors' results. The sample has almost 75,000 distinct CDR3 sequences on record, 13% of them singletons. Together, the top ten hold more than 7% of the sample.

According to the study, the label for this sample's time point signals: sample taken at primary tumor resection. Whole RNA extracted from tumor and nontumor lung tissue, or from cryopreserved PBMC samples, was used for TCR sequencing without cell sorting. The donors were approximately 70 patients from the lung TRACERx cohort who had early-stage, untreated non-small cell lung cancer. Patients were selected for TCR sequencing only if sufficient RNA was available from at least two tumor regions. The CDR3 holds 13 amino acids from the cysteine to the phenylalanine. The read is trimmed to its CDR3 DNA, 39 bases read in frame from base 1. A distance of 8 bases separates the germline ends of V and J, which lose 3 bases and 5 bases respectively. Via the germline V gene, CDR1 is KGHSH and CDR2 LQKENI.

This chain joins TRBV18 to TRBJ1-5; no D gene is confidently identified. This clonotype was sampled from a male donor with early-stage non-small cell lung cancer. Sequenced material: PBMCs, taken at surgery. The CDR3 region: CASSPELHQPQHF. The nucleotide sequence is given as TGTGCCAGCTCACCGGAACTACATCAGCCCCAGCATTTT. The entire variable domain, with the stretches around the CDR3 drawn from the reference TRBV18 and TRBJ1-5 proteins, is NAGVMQNPRHLVRRRGQEARLRCSPMKGHSHVYWYRQLPEEGLKFMVYLQKENIIDESGMPKERFSAEFPKEGPSILRIQQVVRGDSAAYFCASSPELHQPQHFGDGTRLSIL.